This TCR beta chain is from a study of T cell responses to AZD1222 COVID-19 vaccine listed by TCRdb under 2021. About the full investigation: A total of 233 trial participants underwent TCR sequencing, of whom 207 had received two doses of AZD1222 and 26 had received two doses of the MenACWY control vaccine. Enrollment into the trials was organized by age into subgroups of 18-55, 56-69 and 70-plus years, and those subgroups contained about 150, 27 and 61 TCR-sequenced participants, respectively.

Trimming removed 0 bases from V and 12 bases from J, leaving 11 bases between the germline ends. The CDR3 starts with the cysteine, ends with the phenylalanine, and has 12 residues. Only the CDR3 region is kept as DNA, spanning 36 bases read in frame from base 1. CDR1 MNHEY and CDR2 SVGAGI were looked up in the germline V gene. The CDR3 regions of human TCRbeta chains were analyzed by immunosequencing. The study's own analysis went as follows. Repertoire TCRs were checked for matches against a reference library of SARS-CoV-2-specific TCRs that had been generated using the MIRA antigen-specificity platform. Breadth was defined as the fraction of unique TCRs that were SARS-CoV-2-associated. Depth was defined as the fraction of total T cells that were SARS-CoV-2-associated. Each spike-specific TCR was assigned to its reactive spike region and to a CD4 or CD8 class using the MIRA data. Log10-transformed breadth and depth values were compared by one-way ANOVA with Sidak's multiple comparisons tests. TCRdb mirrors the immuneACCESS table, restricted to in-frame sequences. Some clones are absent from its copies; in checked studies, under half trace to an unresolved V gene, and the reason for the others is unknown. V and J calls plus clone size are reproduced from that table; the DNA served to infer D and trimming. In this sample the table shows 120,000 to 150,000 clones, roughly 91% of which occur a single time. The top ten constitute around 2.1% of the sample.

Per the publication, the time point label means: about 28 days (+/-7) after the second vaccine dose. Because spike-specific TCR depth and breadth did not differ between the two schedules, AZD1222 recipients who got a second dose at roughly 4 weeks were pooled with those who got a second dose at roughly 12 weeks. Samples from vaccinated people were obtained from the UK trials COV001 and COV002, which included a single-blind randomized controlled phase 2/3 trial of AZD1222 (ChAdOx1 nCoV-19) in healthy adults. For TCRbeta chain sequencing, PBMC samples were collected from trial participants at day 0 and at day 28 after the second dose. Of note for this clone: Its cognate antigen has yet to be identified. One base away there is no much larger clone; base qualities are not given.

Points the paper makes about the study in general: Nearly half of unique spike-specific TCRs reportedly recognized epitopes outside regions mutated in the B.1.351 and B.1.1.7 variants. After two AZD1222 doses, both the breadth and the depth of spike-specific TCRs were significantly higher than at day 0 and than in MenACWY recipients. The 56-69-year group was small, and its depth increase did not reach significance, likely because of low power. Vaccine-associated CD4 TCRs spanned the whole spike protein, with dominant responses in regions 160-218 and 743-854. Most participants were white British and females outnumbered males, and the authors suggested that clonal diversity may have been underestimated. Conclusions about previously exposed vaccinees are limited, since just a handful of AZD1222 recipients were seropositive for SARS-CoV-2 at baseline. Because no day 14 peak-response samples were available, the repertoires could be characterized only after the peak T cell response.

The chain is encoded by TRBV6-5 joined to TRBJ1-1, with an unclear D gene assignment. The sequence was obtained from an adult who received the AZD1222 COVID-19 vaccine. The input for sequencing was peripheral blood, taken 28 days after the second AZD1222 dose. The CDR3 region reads CASSYSTGVTFF. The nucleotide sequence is TGTGCCAGCAGTTACTCGACGGGCGTGACTTTCTTT.